The present TCR beta chain was sequenced within a study of blood T cell repertoires in COVID-19. On the study more broadly: COVID-19 samples, acute and convalescent, were from the United States, Italy and Spain. From T cells, B-cell-depleted T cells, or PBMCs came the material, which was cDNA or gDNA.

Study processing details: Amplification from reference gene primers served as the basis for estimated nucleated cell counts. The method was immunoSEQ multiplex PCR; TCRdb's version includes in-frame clones alone and lacks a portion of them. Clone size and V and J calls were adopted from that table, with D and trimming inferred from the DNA. The top ten hold under 30% of the sample, which has about 59,000 clones, around 86% seen once. This clone was counted once. The V gene's germline CDR1 is KGHSH and CDR2 LQKENI. This CDR3 comprises 17 residues. J gave up 5 bases and V 2 bases, and 11 bases lay outside the gene matches.

The chain combines TRBV18 with TRBJ2-7; 11 nucleotides agree with TRBD2. The sequenced sample consisted of peripheral blood. The sequence was collected from an elderly woman with active or convalescent COVID-19. CDR3 nucleotide sequence: TGTGCCAGCTCACCAATCGGTGGTAGCGGGGGGGCCAACGAGCAGTACTTC. Protein product: CASSPIGGSGGANEQYF.